This T cell receptor beta chain was obtained from a study of T cells in Graves' hyperthyroidism and ophthalmopathy. Note on this clonotype: Possible read error: a much larger clone is one base away.

There were TCR beta CDR3 regions amplified from RNA transcripts. First-round RT-PCR targeting the TCR CDR3 was performed with the HTBI primer set. TCRdb reprocessed the multiplex PCR reads with MiXCR, giving one entry per CDR3 protein. The table lists about 580,000 distinct CDR3 sequences, 46% of them singletons. The V gene end was trimmed by 4 bases and the J gene end by 7 bases; junction bases not matched to a gene: 5. This CDR3 region has 13 residues. Germline lookup yields CDR1 SGDLS and CDR2 YYNGEE. The sequencing sample was made of peripheral blood or thyroid tissue (not recorded which). The receptor was isolated from a woman aged 18-29 years with Graves' hyperthyroidism. The chain uses TRBV9 and TRBJ1-2; 9 bases map to TRBD1. The CDR3 sequence: CASSRGTGFGYTF. In DNA, the CDR3 is TGTGCCAGCAGCCGTGGGACAGGGTTTGGCTACACCTTC.